This T cell receptor beta chain comes out of a study of blood T cell repertoires in COVID-19. Study background: COVID-19 samples from acute and convalescent phases originated in the United States, Italy and Spain. In each case, the material was cDNA or gDNA derived from T cells, B-cell-depleted T cells, or PBMCs.

Trimming at V came to 4 bases and at J to 8 bases, leaving 7 bases not matched to a gene. Germline V gives CDR1 SGHTA, CDR2 FQGNSA. The CDR3 is 15 amino acids. How the authors handled the data: Reference gene primer amplification in the assay estimated nucleated cell counts. Clones were sequenced by immunoSEQ multiplex PCR, and TCRdb holds only the in-frame ones, with some missing. Clone size and the V and J calls come from that table; the DNA yielded D and trimming. Among 70,000 or so clones listed, 90% were seen once. The material sequenced was peripheral blood. The chain recombines TRBV7-2 with TRBJ1-6; 8 bases line up with TRBD1. This TCR was sampled from a woman older than 75 with active COVID-19. CDR3 amino acids: CASSSGQGWDSPLHF. The CDR3 nucleotides are TGTGCCAGCAGCTCCGGACAGGGCTGGGATTCACCCCTCCACTTT.